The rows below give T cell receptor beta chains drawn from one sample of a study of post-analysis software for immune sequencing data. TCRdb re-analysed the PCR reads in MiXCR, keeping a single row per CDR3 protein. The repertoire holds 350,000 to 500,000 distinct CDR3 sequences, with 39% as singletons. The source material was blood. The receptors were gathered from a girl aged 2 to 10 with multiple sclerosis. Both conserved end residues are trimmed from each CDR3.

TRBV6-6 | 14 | ASSYLGSPSSYEQY
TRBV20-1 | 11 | SATDGISYEQY
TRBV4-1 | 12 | ASSQDGRNYEQY
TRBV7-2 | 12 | ASSPIQGPGEQF
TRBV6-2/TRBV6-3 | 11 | ASSDLALNEQF
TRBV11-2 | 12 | ASSSFGQDQPQH
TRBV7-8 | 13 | ASSYGTGESYEQY
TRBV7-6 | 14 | ASSLVGGAAYNEQF
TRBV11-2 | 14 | ASSLDPPSKEETQY
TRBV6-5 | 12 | ASSNGQGAGTQY
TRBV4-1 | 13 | ASSQQLEADYEQY
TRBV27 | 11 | ASSLTSSHEQY
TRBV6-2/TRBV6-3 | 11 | ASTRTSADTQY
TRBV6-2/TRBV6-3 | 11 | ASSYLGQGEAF
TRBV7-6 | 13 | ASSLAARDPKEQY
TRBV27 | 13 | ASSPWDRGSYGYT
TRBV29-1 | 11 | SVAALGNNEQY
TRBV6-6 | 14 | ASSYSPTSWGTEAF
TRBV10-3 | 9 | AISDLYEQY
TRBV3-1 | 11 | ASSFGQGDGYT
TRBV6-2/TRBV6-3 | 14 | ASSYIEGGPTDTQY
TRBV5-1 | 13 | ASSLLPGGDNEQF
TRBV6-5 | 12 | ASSFGLAWNEQF
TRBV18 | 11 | ASSSGNLDTQY
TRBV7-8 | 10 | ASSSTGGWQY
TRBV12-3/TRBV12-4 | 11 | ASSLHGDNEQF
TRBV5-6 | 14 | ASSRDRGMRNTEAF
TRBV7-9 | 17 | ASSLRPTGKNSGANVLT
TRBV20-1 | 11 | SARETGYQPQH
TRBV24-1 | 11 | ATIGQGGTEAF
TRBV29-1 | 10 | SVVGNTGELF
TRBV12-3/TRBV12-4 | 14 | ASSIRREGRYNEQF
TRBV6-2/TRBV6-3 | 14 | ASSYTEQGSYYEQY
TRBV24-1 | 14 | ATSWAGGSSYNEQF
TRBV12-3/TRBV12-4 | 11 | ASTQPPTDTQY
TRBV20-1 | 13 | SAPRTESSYNEQY
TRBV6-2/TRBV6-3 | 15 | ATRTGTGLSWAHEQY
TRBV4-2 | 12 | ASSQDGSSYEQY
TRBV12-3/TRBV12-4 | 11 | ASSSRQGYEQY
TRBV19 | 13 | ASSPGTVAVETQY
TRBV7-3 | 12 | ASSLGLSSGEQF
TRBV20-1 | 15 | SARGLEVHPEIYEQY
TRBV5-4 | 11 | ASSLEQGLTQY
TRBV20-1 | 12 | SASQGRGDYGYT
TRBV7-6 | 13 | ASSLGGVFQETQY
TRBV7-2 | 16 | ASSPALGSLLLYNEQF
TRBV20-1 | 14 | SARVIDVPASYEQY
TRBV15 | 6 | ATKEQF
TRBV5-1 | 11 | ASSTVVLDEQF
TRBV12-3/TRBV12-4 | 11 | ASSDRVLETQY
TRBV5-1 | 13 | ASRQLAGGQETQY
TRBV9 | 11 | ASSGNINSPLH
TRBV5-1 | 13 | ASSSGQGEASEQF
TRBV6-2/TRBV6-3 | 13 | ASSDRGAPTGELF
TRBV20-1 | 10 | SAPGESLEQY
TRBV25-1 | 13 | ASSDRAASNYGYT
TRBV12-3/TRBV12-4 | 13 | ASHQNLGGGDTQY
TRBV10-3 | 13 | AISTFDRVSETQY
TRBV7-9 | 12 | ASSSTTGSYEQY
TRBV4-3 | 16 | ASSLRRTGGRKNQPQH